This is a list of T cell receptor beta chains from one sample in a study of T cells in localized non-small cell lung cancer. Profiling relied on immunoSEQ multiplex PCR, and the TCRdb table lists in-frame clones only, not all of them. The data show some 52,000 clones, over 70% seen once. Source: PBMCs, taken before any cancer treatment. The receptors stem from a woman between 40 and 69 years old with stage II lung adenocarcinoma. The CDR3 runs from the conserved cysteine through the conserved F or W. Fields, in order: V gene, clone size, J gene, D gene, CDR3 DNA, CDR3 protein. D genes are given only for firm matches. The size field is filled for only some rows; it gives once, few, many or a size class.

v_gene: TRBV18; abundance: .; j_gene: TRBJ1-1; d_gene: .; CDR3nt: TGTGCCAGCTCACCACAGGCCACGAACACTGAAGCTTTCTTT; CDR3aa: CASSPQATNTEAFF
v_gene: TRBV12-1; abundance: .; j_gene: TRBJ2-5; d_gene: .; CDR3nt: TGTGCCAGCAGCTTCGAGCCCTGGGCGGACCAAGAGACCCAGTACTTC; CDR3aa: CASSFEPWADQETQYF
v_gene: TRBV5-1; abundance: .; j_gene: TRBJ2-7; d_gene: TRBD2; CDR3nt: TGCGCCAGCAGCTTGGCCGGGGGGTACTCCTACGAGCAGTACTTC; CDR3aa: CASSLAGGYSYEQYF
v_gene: TRBV6-1; abundance: few; j_gene: TRBJ1-6; d_gene: .; CDR3nt: TGTGCCAGCAGAGGGTGCGCCTATAATTCACCCCTCCACTTT; CDR3aa: CASRGCAYNSPLHF
v_gene: TRBV29-1; abundance: .; j_gene: TRBJ2-5; d_gene: .; CDR3nt: TGCAGCGTTGGGGGGGCTCAAGAGACCCAGTACTTC; CDR3aa: CSVGGAQETQYF
v_gene: TRBV9; abundance: .; j_gene: TRBJ2-3; d_gene: .; CDR3nt: TGTGCCAGCAGCCTCGGCTCAACCACAGATACGCAGTATTTT; CDR3aa: CASSLGSTTDTQYF
v_gene: TRBV7-9; abundance: .; j_gene: TRBJ1-3; d_gene: .; CDR3nt: TGTGCCAGCAGCTTAGGACCGTTCTCTGGAAACACCATATATTTT; CDR3aa: CASSLGPFSGNTIYF
v_gene: TRBV5-8; abundance: .; j_gene: TRBJ1-2; d_gene: TRBD1; CDR3nt: TGTGCTGACAGGGACCTCTATGGCTACACCTTC; CDR3aa: CADRDLYGYTF
v_gene: TRBV6-1; abundance: .; j_gene: TRBJ2-7; d_gene: .; CDR3nt: TGTGCCAGCAAGACCCCCGAGCAGTACTTC; CDR3aa: CASKTPEQYF
v_gene: TRBV28; abundance: .; j_gene: TRBJ1-2; d_gene: TRBD1; CDR3nt: TGTGCCAGCAGTTGGGACAGGGGCTATGGCTACACCTTC; CDR3aa: CASSWDRGYGYTF
v_gene: TRBV7-2; abundance: .; j_gene: TRBJ1-6; d_gene: .; CDR3nt: TGTGCCAGCAGCTTTGGACGGAAAAATTCACCCCTCCACTTT; CDR3aa: CASSFGRKNSPLHF
v_gene: TRBV28; abundance: .; j_gene: TRBJ2-5; d_gene: TRBD1; CDR3nt: TGTGCCAGCAGGGTGACAGGGGGTTCGGGGACCCAGTACTTC; CDR3aa: CASRVTGGSGTQYF
v_gene: TRBV19; abundance: .; j_gene: TRBJ1-2; d_gene: .; CDR3nt: TGTGCCAGTAGAGGAGCCGGGACGTCGAGTGGCTACACCTTC; CDR3aa: CASRGAGTSSGYTF
v_gene: TRBV30; abundance: .; j_gene: TRBJ1-4; d_gene: TRBD1; CDR3nt: TGTGCCTGGAGTGTACAGGGGGGTGAAAAACTGTTTTTT; CDR3aa: CAWSVQGGEKLFF
v_gene: TRBV28; abundance: once; j_gene: TRBJ1-2; d_gene: .; CDR3nt: TGTGCCAGCAGTCAGGGGTTCTCTAACTATGGCTACACCTTC; CDR3aa: CASSQGFSNYGYTF
v_gene: TRBV6-1; abundance: .; j_gene: TRBJ1-2; d_gene: TRBD1; CDR3nt: TGTGCCAGCAGGACAGGGCTTAACTATGGCTACACCTTC; CDR3aa: CASRTGLNYGYTF
v_gene: TRBV12-5; abundance: .; j_gene: TRBJ2-2; d_gene: .; CDR3nt: TGTGCTAGTGGTTTGCTGTGGGATAGTCTCACCGGGGAGCTGTTTTTT; CDR3aa: CASGLLWDSLTGELFF
v_gene: TRBV18; abundance: .; j_gene: TRBJ1-2; d_gene: .; CDR3nt: TGTGCCAGCTCACCAAGAGGTCTTGACTACACCTTC; CDR3aa: CASSPRGLDYTF
v_gene: TRBV7-9; abundance: .; j_gene: TRBJ2-1; d_gene: TRBD1; CDR3nt: TGTGCCAGCAGCCACACAGGGGGGTCCTACAATGAGCAGTTCTTC; CDR3aa: CASSHTGGSYNEQFF
v_gene: TRBV6-5; abundance: few; j_gene: TRBJ1-5; d_gene: .; CDR3nt: TGTGCCAGCAGTGAAAACCTGGAAAATCAGCCCCAGCATTTT; CDR3aa: CASSENLENQPQHF
v_gene: TRBV7-3; abundance: .; j_gene: TRBJ2-5; d_gene: .; CDR3nt: TGTGCCAGCAGCTTAGGCAGCCAAGAGACCCAGTACTTC; CDR3aa: CASSLGSQETQYF
v_gene: TRBV28; abundance: .; j_gene: TRBJ1-6; d_gene: .; CDR3nt: TGTGCCAGCAGTTTACAGGGTTCACCCCTCCACTTT; CDR3aa: CASSLQGSPLHF
v_gene: TRBV9; abundance: .; j_gene: TRBJ1-2; d_gene: .; CDR3nt: TGTGCCAGCAGCGTAGAAAGTGAAGGGTATGAGGGTTCATATGGCTACACCTTC; CDR3aa: CASSVESEGYEGSYGYTF
v_gene: TRBV2; abundance: .; j_gene: TRBJ1-5; d_gene: .; CDR3nt: TGTGCCAGCTGTCTCAGGGGCAATCAGCCCCAGCATTTT; CDR3aa: CASCLRGNQPQHF
v_gene: TRBV9; abundance: .; j_gene: TRBJ2-7; d_gene: .; CDR3nt: TGTGCCAGCAGCGTAGGGGGGCAGGGGTACGAGCAGTACTTC; CDR3aa: CASSVGGQGYEQYF
v_gene: TRBV5-6; abundance: .; j_gene: TRBJ1-2; d_gene: .; CDR3nt: TGTGCCAGCAGCTTGGGAGATAACTATGGCTACACCTTC; CDR3aa: CASSLGDNYGYTF
v_gene: TRBV11-1; abundance: .; j_gene: TRBJ2-1; d_gene: TRBD1; CDR3nt: TGTGCCAGCAGCGACGACAGGGGCCACAATGAGCAGTTCTTC; CDR3aa: CASSDDRGHNEQFF
v_gene: TRBV2; abundance: .; j_gene: TRBJ2-2; d_gene: TRBD1; CDR3nt: TGTGCCACCCTCCCCGGGACAGGGTTTACCGGGGAGCTGTTTTTT; CDR3aa: CATLPGTGFTGELFF
v_gene: TRBV7-2; abundance: .; j_gene: TRBJ2-5; d_gene: .; CDR3nt: TGTGCCAGCAGTCGGCTCCTGGGGTCGTTTCGTGAGACCCAGTACTTC; CDR3aa: CASSRLLGSFRETQYF
v_gene: TRBV7-2; abundance: .; j_gene: TRBJ2-1; d_gene: TRBD2; CDR3nt: TGTGCCAGCAGCTTACGGCCTAGCGGGGGGGATGAGCAGTTCTTC; CDR3aa: CASSLRPSGGDEQFF
v_gene: TRBV19; abundance: .; j_gene: TRBJ1-1; d_gene: .; CDR3nt: TGTGCCGTGTGGGCGGGGGACACTGAAGCTTTCTTT; CDR3aa: CAVWAGDTEAFF
v_gene: TRBV6-6; abundance: .; j_gene: TRBJ2-7; d_gene: .; CDR3nt: TGTGCCAGCAGTTACAGGGGCAAAAGGGACTACGAGCAGTACTTC; CDR3aa: CASSYRGKRDYEQYF
v_gene: TRBV6-5; abundance: .; j_gene: TRBJ2-1; d_gene: .; CDR3nt: TGTGCCACCTATACCGCTAGGGGGGTCAACAATGAGCAGTTCTTC; CDR3aa: CATYTARGVNNEQFF
v_gene: TRBV9; abundance: once; j_gene: TRBJ2-7; d_gene: TRBD1; CDR3nt: TGTGCCAGCAGCGGATCAGACAGGGGGAACTACGAGCAGTACTTC; CDR3aa: CASSGSDRGNYEQYF
v_gene: TRBV19; abundance: .; j_gene: TRBJ1-1; d_gene: .; CDR3nt: TGTGCCAGTAGTTCACTAACAGGAGGGCCTTTCACTGAAGCTTTCTTT; CDR3aa: CASSSLTGGPFTEAFF
v_gene: TRBV5-6; abundance: .; j_gene: TRBJ1-2; d_gene: TRBD1; CDR3nt: TGTGCCAGTTGGGATACAGGGGGCCCTTCCTATGGCTACACCTTC; CDR3aa: CASWDTGGPSYGYTF
v_gene: TRBV11-2; abundance: once; j_gene: TRBJ2-3; d_gene: TRBD1; CDR3nt: TGTGCCAGCAGCTTAGAATGGACAGGGACAGATACGCAGTATTTT; CDR3aa: CASSLEWTGTDTQYF
v_gene: TRBV7-9; abundance: once; j_gene: TRBJ2-7; d_gene: .; CDR3nt: TGTGCCAGCAGCTCAATAAGTTACGAGCAGTACTTC; CDR3aa: CASSSISYEQYF
v_gene: TRBV7-7; abundance: .; j_gene: TRBJ2-1; d_gene: TRBD2; CDR3nt: TGTGCTAGCAGCTCCTCTAGCGGGGGGGGCGGTGAGCAGTTCTTC; CDR3aa: CASSSSSGGGGEQFF
v_gene: TRBV2; abundance: .; j_gene: TRBJ2-5; d_gene: .; CDR3nt: TGTGCCAGCAGAGGGGACATAGCGACCCAGTACTTC; CDR3aa: CASRGDIATQYF
v_gene: TRBV4-1; abundance: .; j_gene: TRBJ2-7; d_gene: .; CDR3nt: TGCGCCAGCAGCCTCGACAGCCTCCACGAGCAGTACTTC; CDR3aa: CASSLDSLHEQYF
v_gene: TRBV7-9; abundance: .; j_gene: TRBJ2-7; d_gene: .; CDR3nt: TGTGCCAGCAGCTCGCAGGGGAGCGAGCAGTACTTC; CDR3aa: CASSSQGSEQYF
v_gene: TRBV19; abundance: .; j_gene: TRBJ1-1; d_gene: .; CDR3nt: TGTGCCAGTAGTATAGAGGAGGACAGTGAAGCTTTCTTT; CDR3aa: CASSIEEDSEAFF
v_gene: TRBV19; abundance: .; j_gene: TRBJ1-1; d_gene: TRBD1; CDR3nt: TGTGCCAGTAGGGGACAGTCGAACACTGAAGCTTTCTTT; CDR3aa: CASRGQSNTEAFF
v_gene: TRBV6-5; abundance: .; j_gene: TRBJ1-5; d_gene: .; CDR3nt: TGTGCCAGCAGTTATTACGGGAGACAGCCCCAGCATTTT; CDR3aa: CASSYYGRQPQHF
v_gene: TRBV18; abundance: few; j_gene: TRBJ1-1; d_gene: .; CDR3nt: TGTGCCAGCTCAGAAACACAGGGCATCAACACTGAAGCTTTCTTT; CDR3aa: CASSETQGINTEAFF
v_gene: TRBV30; abundance: few; j_gene: TRBJ1-1; d_gene: .; CDR3nt: TGTGCAGAGGAAATCCGGAACACTGAAGCTTTCTTT; CDR3aa: CAEEIRNTEAFF
v_gene: TRBV19; abundance: .; j_gene: TRBJ1-1; d_gene: .; CDR3nt: TGTGCCAGTAAATTTCGGGCGGACCTAGGGGAAGCTTTCTTT; CDR3aa: CASKFRADLGEAFF
v_gene: TRBV4-2; abundance: .; j_gene: TRBJ2-1; d_gene: TRBD1; CDR3nt: TGTGCCAGCAGCCAAGGCATTGCAGGGACAGTGAGTGAGCAGTTCTTC; CDR3aa: CASSQGIAGTVSEQFF
v_gene: TRBV28; abundance: .; j_gene: TRBJ2-5; d_gene: TRBD1; CDR3nt: TGTGCCAGCAGTTTACAGGGGGTGAAAGAGACCCAGTACTTC; CDR3aa: CASSLQGVKETQYF
v_gene: TRBV2; abundance: .; j_gene: TRBJ1-6; d_gene: TRBD1; CDR3nt: TGTGCCAGCAGCGGGACAGGGAGGAATTCACCCCTCCACTTT; CDR3aa: CASSGTGRNSPLHF
v_gene: TRBV6-5; abundance: .; j_gene: TRBJ2-1; d_gene: .; CDR3nt: TGTGCCAGCAGTTACTCTCACCAGCGGGTGGGGAGTGAGCAGTTCTTC; CDR3aa: CASSYSHQRVGSEQFF
v_gene: TRBV7-9; abundance: .; j_gene: TRBJ1-4; d_gene: .; CDR3nt: TGTGCCAGCAGCTCAGGGGCCGGGAGTGAAAAACTGTTTTTT; CDR3aa: CASSSGAGSEKLFF
v_gene: TRBV2; abundance: .; j_gene: TRBJ1-4; d_gene: .; CDR3nt: TGTGCCAGCAGCGGTGGGACGGTCATTGAAAAACTGTTTTTT; CDR3aa: CASSGGTVIEKLFF
v_gene: TRBV6-5; abundance: .; j_gene: TRBJ2-7; d_gene: TRBD1; CDR3nt: TGTGCCAGCGTCCCGGACAGGGGCGGTAACGAGCAGTACTTC; CDR3aa: CASVPDRGGNEQYF
v_gene: TRBV12-5; abundance: .; j_gene: TRBJ1-4; d_gene: TRBD1; CDR3nt: TGTGCTAGTGGCCTTGGGACAGGGTACCCTAATGAAAAACTGTTTTTT; CDR3aa: CASGLGTGYPNEKLFF
v_gene: TRBV11-2; abundance: .; j_gene: TRBJ2-1; d_gene: TRBD2; CDR3nt: TGTGCCAGCAGCCCCTTTAGCGGGGGGGCAAATGAGCAGTTCTTC; CDR3aa: CASSPFSGGANEQFF
v_gene: TRBV30; abundance: once; j_gene: TRBJ1-5; d_gene: .; CDR3nt: TGTGCCTGGAGTGTACGGGCAGGGAAGTATAGCAATCAGCCCCAGCATTTT; CDR3aa: CAWSVRAGKYSNQPQHF